This TCR beta chain is from a study of blood T cell repertoires in COVID-19. The wider study: Acute and convalescent COVID-19 specimens originated in the United States, Italy and Spain.

Cohorts were based on clinical histories the participants reported. TCRdb's table, derived via immunoSEQ multiplex PCR, lists solely in-frame clones and lacks some. The table records about 260,000 clones, about 86% of them present only once. Per the germline V gene, CDR1 is SEHNR and CDR2 is FQNEAQ (reference sequence). This CDR3 spans 15 amino acids. V lost 4 bases and J lost 2, with 13 bases in between. The receptor was isolated from a young man with acute COVID-19. Sequenced material: PBMCs or T cells enriched from blood (not recorded which). V and J are TRBV7-9 and TRBJ2-3, with D possibly matching TRBD2 (5 bases). The CDR3 nucleotides are TGTGCCAGCAGCTCGCCGGGATTACACACAGATACGCAGTATTTT. Translating it yields CASSSPGLHTDTQYF.